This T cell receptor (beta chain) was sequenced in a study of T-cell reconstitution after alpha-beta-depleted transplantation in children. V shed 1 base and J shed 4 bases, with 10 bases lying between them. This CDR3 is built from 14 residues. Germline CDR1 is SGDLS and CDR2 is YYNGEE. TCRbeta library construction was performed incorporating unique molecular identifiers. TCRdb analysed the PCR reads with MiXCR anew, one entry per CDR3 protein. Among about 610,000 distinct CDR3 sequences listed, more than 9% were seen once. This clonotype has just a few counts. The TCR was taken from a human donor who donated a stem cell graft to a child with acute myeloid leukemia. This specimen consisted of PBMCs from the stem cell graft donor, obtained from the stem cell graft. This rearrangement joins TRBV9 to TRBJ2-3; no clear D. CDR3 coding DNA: TGTGCCAGCAGCGTAATTGAGCGTTCAGATACGCAGTATTTT. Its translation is CASSVIERSDTQYF.